This T cell receptor (beta chain) comes out of a study of T cells in Graves' hyperthyroidism and ophthalmopathy. Study conclusions and caveats: Most clonotypes expanded in the thyroid (above 0.001) were also present in blood. Ophthalmopathy got predicted by the model a median about 6.7 months before its onset.

This clonotype was found a few times. Its antigen is still unknown. CDR3 length: 11 amino acids. Trimming shortened V by 4 bases and J by 10 bases, and 11 bases separated the two germline ends. From germline, CDR1 is DFQATT and CDR2 SNEGSKA (reference sequence). Exclusion of a patient resulted from uncontrolled infection, other autoimmune disease, pregnancy or lactation. Regions amplified from RNA transcripts were the TCR beta CDR3 regions. The HTBI primer set served for first-round RT-PCR of the TCR CDR3. One entry per CDR3 protein results from TCRdb running MiXCR on the multiplex PCR reads. The sample holds about 370,000 distinct CDR3 sequences, roughly 15% seen once.

The sequenced material came from blood. This chain connects TRBV20-1 to TRBJ2-1; D uncertain. This receptor was obtained from a woman aged 60-70 years with Graves' ophthalmopathy. Written as DNA, the CDR3 is TGCAGTGCTACCTTAGGGCAGGAGCAGTTCTTC. It specifies CSATLGQEQFF.